The 27 T cell receptor beta chains given below trace back to one sample, sequenced in a study of blood T cell repertoires in COVID-19. Assay used: immunoSEQ multiplex PCR; TCRdb lists only in-frame clones, some missing. The table has 190,000 or so clones, around four fifths seen once. The specimen sequenced was peripheral blood. The receptors were sampled from a man aged 55 to 69 with COVID-19, enrolled during active disease.

The sample holds a few counts of this clone. This chain uses TRBV10-3 with TRBJ2-7, with D possibly being TRBD1 (5 bases). Germline V gene data show CDR1 as ENHRY and CDR2 as SYGVKD. Trimming stripped 0 bases from V and 0 bases from J, with 15 bases between. The CDR3 is 17 amino acids. The CDR3, as DNA: TGTGCCATCAGTGAGTCGGCCAGGTTAGACAGCTCCTACGAGCAGTACTTC. It specifies CAISESARLDSSYEQYF.

This clone was seen a handful of times. The chain is built from TRBV5-6 and TRBJ2-1; D is possibly TRBD2 (6 bases). Deletions cut 4 bases from V and 3 bases from J, with 14 bases between. The CDR3 totals 15 residues. CDR1 and CDR2 from the germline V gene are SGHDT and YYEEEE. CDR3 nucleotides: TGTGCCAGCAGCCGGGCTAGCGCTCGCTACAATGAGCAGTTCTTC. Encoded protein: CASSRASARYNEQFF.

This chain joins TRBV29-1 and TRBJ1-1; 10 bases line up with TRBD1. Looked up from germline, CDR1 is SQVTM and CDR2 is ANQGSEA. The CDR3 extends over 14 amino acids. With 6 bases clipped from V and 3 bases from J, the junction kept 7 bases outside the gene matches. The CDR3 DNA follows: TGCAGCGTGGGGGGGACAGGGGTGGACACTGAAGCTTTCTTT. Its protein is CSVGGTGVDTEAFF. Filled out from reference TRBV29-1 and TRBJ1-1, the complete variable domain reads SAVISQKPSRDICQRGTSLTIQCQVDSQVTMMFWYRQQPGQSLTLIATANQGSEATYESGFVIDKFPISRPNLTFSTLTVSNMSPEDSSIYLCSVGGTGVDTEAFFGQGTRLTVV.

CDR3 DNA sequence: TGTGCCATCAGCGCCCGGGACACGGGGCAGCCCCAGCATTTT. Translation gives CAISARDTGQPQHF. This sequence joins TRBV10-3 and TRBJ1-5; D is perhaps TRBD1 (6 bases). The germline gives CDR1 ENHRY, CDR2 SYGVKD. This CDR3 is built from 14 residues. V was trimmed by 6 bases and J by 7 bases, leaving 16 bases between them.

The rearrangement joins TRBV7-6 to TRBJ2-1; no reliable D call. V dropped 5 bases and J dropped 2 bases, with 7 bases sitting between them. The CDR3 has 13 amino acids. Germline CDR1 SGHVS, CDR2 FNYEAQ. In DNA form, the CDR3 reads TGTGCCAGCAGCCTAAGTCCCTACAATGAGCAGTTCTTC. Protein: CASSLSPYNEQFF.

The chain is built from TRBV6-5 and TRBJ2-7, with 8 positions matching TRBD1. CDR1 is MNHEY, CDR2 SVGAGI, per germline. This CDR3 contains 12 residues. V was pared by 4 bases and J by 7 bases, with 3 bases of the junction left unmatched. The CDR3 here is CASSSRGQEQYF. The CDR3 DNA sequence: TGTGCCAGCAGTTCCAGGGGGCAAGAGCAGTACTTC.

The genes are TRBV30 and TRBJ2-2; 7 bases line up with TRBD1. CDR3 size: 16 residues. Trimming took 2 bases from V and 1 from J; bases not matched to a gene: 7. Germline V lookup: CDR1 GTSNPN, CDR2 SVGIG (reference sequence). CDR3 sequence reads: CAWSLFGTVNTGELFF. The CDR3 region has the DNA TGTGCCTGGAGTCTATTCGGGACAGTGAACACCGGGGAGCTGTTTTTT.

The chain recombines TRBV5-8 with TRBJ2-3; 7 nucleotides match TRBD1. Germline V gene lookup returns CDR1 SGHTS and CDR2 YDEGEE. The CDR3 loop spans 15 amino acids. Trimming took 1 base from V and 1 from J; bases not matched to a gene: 3. In DNA form, the CDR3 reads TGTGCCAGCAGCTTGTACAGGGGTGGCACAGATACGCAGTATTTT. Its translation is CASSLYRGGTDTQYF.

In DNA form, the CDR3 reads TGCGCCAGCAGCAGGGACAGGGGTGGGAATGAGCAGTTCTTC. It is translated as CASSRDRGGNEQFF. The chain employs TRBV5-1 and TRBJ2-1, with TRBD1 identical over 10 bases. CDR1 and CDR2 (germline): SGHRS, YFSETQ. J lost 7 bases, V lost 4 bases, and 5 bases had no gene match. The CDR3 loop spans 14 amino acids.

The chain is built from TRBV4-1 and TRBJ1-1, with TRBD1 as a possible D gene (6 bases). Per germline, CDR1 MGHRA and CDR2 YSYEKL. This CDR3 contains 14 residues. Trimming removed 1 base at V and 5 bases at J, with 11 bases between. In nucleotides, the CDR3 is TGCGCCAGCAGCCAAGGTCACAGGGAGACTGAAGCTTTCTTT. It is translated as CASSQGHRETEAFF.

The V call is TRBV4-3, the J call TRBJ1-2; no firm D call. CDR1 is LGHNA and CDR2 is YSLEER in the germline V gene. The CDR3 is 15 residues long. V gave up 0 bases and J gave up 4 bases, with 12 bases separating them. CDR3 in amino acids: CASSQDAQALYGYTF. DNA of the CDR3: TGCGCCAGCAGCCAAGATGCGCAGGCACTCTATGGCTACACCTTC.

V usage is TRBV29-1 and J usage is TRBJ1-5; TRBD1 matches 7 bases. The CDR3 contains 16 residues. Unmatched junction bases numbered 9, after V lost 4 bases and J lost 0 bases. Germline CDR1 SQVTM, CDR2 ANQGSEA. The CDR3 bases are TGCAGCGTTGCGGCAGGGGGAGGTAATAGCAATCAGCCCCAGCATTTT. This translates into CSVAAGGGNSNQPQHF.

The chain carries TRBV6-5 and TRBJ2-7; perhaps TRBD2 as D (6 bases). The V end was cut by 2 bases, the J end by 5 bases, with 13 bases between. The CDR3 has 14 amino acids. Germline assignment: CDR1 MNHEY and CDR2 SVGAGI. The CDR3 region is CASSYRGGGDEQYF. The DNA for the CDR3 is TGTGCCAGCAGTTACCGTGGCGGAGGGGACGAGCAGTACTTC.

This clone was detected only a few times. Here the CDR3 DNA reads TGTGCCAGCAGTTACTCCTGGGGACAGCCGGGGACTGAAGCTTTCTTT. Its protein is CASSYSWGQPGTEAFF. The chain carries TRBV6-2 or TRBV6-3 and TRBJ1-1, with 7 bases fitting TRBD1. Trimming cost V 0 bases and J 5 bases; bases outside gene matches: 9. CDR3 length: 16 amino acids. Germline V gene lookup returns CDR1 MNHEY and CDR2 SVGEGT.

V usage is TRBV6-1 and J usage is TRBJ2-1; TRBD1 matches 8 bases. The germline V gene encodes CDR1 MNHNS and CDR2 SASEGT. After removal of 4 bases from V and 10 bases from J, the junction contained 15 bases not matched to a gene. CDR3 length equals 16 residues. The CDR3 region is CASSAPVGQGEEEQFF. In DNA, the CDR3 is TGTGCCAGCAGTGCCCCGGTAGGACAGGGAGAGGAGGAGCAGTTCTTC.

CDR3 coding DNA: TGTGCCAGCAGCCCGACAGGGGGCAACGCCTACGAGCAGTACTTC. It yields the protein CASSPTGGNAYEQYF. This rearrangement joins TRBV7-6 to TRBJ2-7; TRBD1 aligns across 10 bases. The length of the CDR3 is 15 residues. Germline V gene sequence: CDR1 SGHVS, CDR2 FNYEAQ. Germline trimming cut 5 bases from V and 2 bases from J; bases unmatched to any gene: 6.

The CDR3 loop reads CASSQGSGWNYGYTF. DNA for the CDR3: TGTGCCAGCAGCCAAGGATCAGGGTGGAACTATGGCTACACCTTC. V and J are TRBV3-1 (or the pseudogene TRBV3-2) and TRBJ1-2; TRBD1 might be the D (5 bases). The CDR3 runs 15 residues. The V and J ends lost 1 base and 2 bases respectively, with 11 bases between them. Germline V lookup: CDR1 LGHDT, CDR2 YNNKEL (reference sequence).

The chain combines TRBV7-9 with TRBJ2-2, with a possible D match to TRBD1 (6 bases). From germline, CDR1 is SEHNR and CDR2 FQNEAQ (reference sequence). The CDR3 contains 16 residues. Trimming removed 1 base at V and 2 bases at J, with 11 bases between. CDR3 nucleotide sequence: TGTGCCAGCAGCTTAGGTCCGGGACAAAACACCGGGGAGCTGTTTTTT. Protein sequence: CASSLGPGQNTGELFF.

The rearrangement uses TRBV7-2 and TRBJ1-6; 7 positions match TRBD1. J gave up 7 bases and V 5 bases, and 8 bases lay outside the gene matches. The CDR3 is made up of 15 amino acids. Germline loops: CDR1 SGHTA, CDR2 FQGNSA. CDR3 protein: CASSPNRGWNSPLHF. The CDR3 region has the DNA TGTGCCAGCAGCCCCAACAGGGGCTGGAATTCACCCCTCCACTTT. The complete variable domain, with remaining parts taken from reference TRBV7-2 and TRBJ1-6, reads GAGVSQSPSNKVTEKGKDVELRCDPISGHTALYWYRQSLGQGLEFLIYFQGNSAPDKSGLPSDRFSAERTGGSVSTLTIQRTQQEDSAVYLCASSPNRGWNSPLHFGNGTRLTVT.

The chain has TRBV5-1 and TRBJ1-1; D not resolved. V was trimmed by 0 bases and J by 0 bases, leaving 15 bases between them. The CDR3 is 17 residues long. Per germline, CDR1 SGHRS and CDR2 YFSETQ. CDR3 coding DNA: TGCGCCAGCAGCTTGGCCGGAGGAACAAGAATGAACACTGAAGCTTTCTTT. The encoded protein is CASSLAGGTRMNTEAFF.

The chain links TRBV7-8 to TRBJ1-2; no clear D gene. The V and J ends lost 3 bases and 0 bases respectively, with 5 bases between them. Germline V gives CDR1 SGHVS, CDR2 FQNEAQ. The CDR3 totals 13 residues. The CDR3 loop reads CASSFSSNYGYTF. The CDR3 DNA is TGTGCCAGCAGCTTCAGTTCTAACTATGGCTACACCTTC.

This clone was observed a handful of times. In DNA form, the CDR3 reads TGTGCCATCAGTGAGTTGACAGGGGTGTCCACTGAAGCTTTCTTT. Translated, it gives CAISELTGVSTEAFF. The chain joins TRBV10-3 to TRBJ1-1; TRBD1 matches 8 bases. Losses at the gene ends were 1 base for V and 4 bases for J; bases not matched to a gene: 5. Germline V CDR1 and CDR2: ENHRY, SYGVKD. This CDR3 has 15 amino acids.

There are a few counts of this clone. V is TRBV7-9 and J is TRBJ1-1, with D maybe TRBD1 (5 bases). The CDR3 contains 15 residues. Looked up from germline, CDR1 is SEHNR and CDR2 is FQNEAQ (reference sequence). V lost 1 base and J lost 0, with 9 bases in between. The CDR3 sequence: CASSLVGAMNTEAFF. The CDR3 DNA is TGTGCCAGCAGCTTAGTAGGGGCGATGAACACTGAAGCTTTCTTT.

This clone was counted a single time. This rearrangement joins TRBV12-3 or TRBV12-4 to TRBJ1-5; TRBD1 is a possible D gene (5 bases). This CDR3 has 12 amino acids. The V end was cut by 6 bases, the J end by 9 bases, with 12 bases between. CDR3 DNA: TGTGCCAGCAGCTCAGGGAGGCGGCCCCAGCATTTT. It specifies CASSSGRRPQHF.

The CDR3 is CASSPHERGGNEQFF. The DNA for the CDR3 is TGTGCCAGCAGCCCCCACGAGCGGGGGGGAAATGAGCAGTTCTTC. This chain joins TRBV27 and TRBJ2-1; 10 positions agree with TRBD2. The CDR3 has 15 residues. From germline, CDR1 is MNHEY and CDR2 SMNVEV (reference sequence). The ends lost 6 bases at V and 7 bases at J; junction bases unmatched: 9.

The chain carries TRBV7-9 and TRBJ1-1; D gene ambiguous. With 5 bases removed from V and 0 bases from J, the gap between germline ends came to 10 bases. The germline CDR1 and CDR2 sequences are SEHNR and FQNEAQ (reference sequence). The CDR3 sequence is 14 residues long. The CDR3 nucleotides are TGTGCCAGCAGCCCAAGGAGACTGAACACTGAAGCTTTCTTT. Translated: CASSPRRLNTEAFF.

The J gene is TRBJ1-1, the V gene TRBV27; D unclear. The CDR3 extends over 14 amino acids. The V end was cut by 2 bases, the J end by 7 bases, with 14 bases between. Germline V CDR1 and CDR2: MNHEY, SMNVEV (reference sequence). CDR3 protein: CASSLERRRSEAFF. CDR3 nucleotides: TGTGCCAGCAGTTTAGAACGGCGAAGGAGTGAAGCTTTCTTT.